The sequence of this T cell receptor beta chain was determined in a study of T cell responses to AZD1222 COVID-19 vaccine. Repertoires were generated with immunoSEQ multiplex PCR, while TCRdb's copy carries only in-frame clones and drops some. The repertoire consists of about 110,000 clones, with roughly 87% occurring once and the leading ten covering around 3.3%. In regard to this clone: Its antigen is unknown.

Study-wide results and limits: Unmutated variant regions are reportedly the target of nearly half of TCRs that are spike-specific. Only a handful of AZD1222 recipients, roughly six in all, had baseline seropositivity. Donors, mostly white British, included more females; clonal diversity was possibly underestimated. Spike-specific TCR repertoires showed rising breadth and depth after two AZD1222 doses.

Sequencing was performed on peripheral blood, taken on day 0 of MenACWY control vaccination. The receptor comes from an adult in good health.

CDR3 protein: CASSWNLNEKLFF. CDR3 bases: TGCGCCAGTTCATGGAACCTAAATGAAAAACTGTTTTTT. The V gene is TRBV5-1, the J gene TRBJ1-4, with unresolved D. Germline-derived CDR1 and CDR2 are SGHRS and YFSETQ. V was shortened by 8 bases and J by 5 bases, with 13 bases between the two germline ends. The CDR3 spans 13 residues.